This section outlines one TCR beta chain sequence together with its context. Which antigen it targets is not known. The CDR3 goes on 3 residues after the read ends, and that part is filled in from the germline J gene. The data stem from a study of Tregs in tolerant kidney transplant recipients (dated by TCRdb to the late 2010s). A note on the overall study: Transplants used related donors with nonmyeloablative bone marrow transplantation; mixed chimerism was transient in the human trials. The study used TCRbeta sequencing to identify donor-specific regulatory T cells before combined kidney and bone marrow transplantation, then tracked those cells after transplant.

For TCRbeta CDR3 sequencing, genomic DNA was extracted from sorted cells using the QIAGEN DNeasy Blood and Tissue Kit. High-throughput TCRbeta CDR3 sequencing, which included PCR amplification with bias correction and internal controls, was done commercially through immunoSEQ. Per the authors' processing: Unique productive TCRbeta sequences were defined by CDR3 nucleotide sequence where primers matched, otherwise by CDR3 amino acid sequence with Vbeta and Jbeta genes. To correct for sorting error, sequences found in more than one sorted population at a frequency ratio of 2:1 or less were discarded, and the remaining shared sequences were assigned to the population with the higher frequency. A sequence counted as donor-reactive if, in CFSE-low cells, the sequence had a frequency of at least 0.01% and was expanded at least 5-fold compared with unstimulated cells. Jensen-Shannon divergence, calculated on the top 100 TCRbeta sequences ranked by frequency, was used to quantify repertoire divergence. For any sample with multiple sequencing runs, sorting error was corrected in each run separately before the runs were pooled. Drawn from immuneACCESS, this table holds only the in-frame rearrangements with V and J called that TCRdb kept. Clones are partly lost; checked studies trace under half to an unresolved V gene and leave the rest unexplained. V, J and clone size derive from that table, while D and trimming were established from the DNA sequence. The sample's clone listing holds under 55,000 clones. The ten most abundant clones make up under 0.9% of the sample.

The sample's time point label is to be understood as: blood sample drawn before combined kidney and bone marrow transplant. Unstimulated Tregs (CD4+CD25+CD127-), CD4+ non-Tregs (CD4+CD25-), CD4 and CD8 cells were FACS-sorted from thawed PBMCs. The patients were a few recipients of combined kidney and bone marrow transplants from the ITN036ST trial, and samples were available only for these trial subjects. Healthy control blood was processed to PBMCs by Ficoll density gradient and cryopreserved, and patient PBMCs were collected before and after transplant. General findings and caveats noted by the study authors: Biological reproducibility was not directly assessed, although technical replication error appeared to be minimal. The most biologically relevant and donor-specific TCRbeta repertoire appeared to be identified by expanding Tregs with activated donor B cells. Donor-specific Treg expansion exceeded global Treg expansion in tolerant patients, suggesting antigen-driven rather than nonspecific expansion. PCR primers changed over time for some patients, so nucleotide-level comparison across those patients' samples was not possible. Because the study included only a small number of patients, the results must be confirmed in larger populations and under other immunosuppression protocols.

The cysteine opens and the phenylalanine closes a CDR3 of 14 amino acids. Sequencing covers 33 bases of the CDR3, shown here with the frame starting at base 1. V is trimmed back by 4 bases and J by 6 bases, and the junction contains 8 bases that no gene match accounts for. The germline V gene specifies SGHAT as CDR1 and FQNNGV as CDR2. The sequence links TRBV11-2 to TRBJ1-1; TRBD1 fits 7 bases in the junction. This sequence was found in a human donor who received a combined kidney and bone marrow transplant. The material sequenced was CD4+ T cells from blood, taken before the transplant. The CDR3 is CASSSTGIGAEAFF. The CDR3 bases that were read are TGTGCCAGCAGCTCGACAGGGATCGGTGCTGAA.